The 23 T cell receptor beta chains in this list originate from one sample, sequenced in a study of human T cells and chemical hapten exposure. TCRdb reprocessed the RACE reads with MiXCR, giving one entry per CDR3 protein. The sample has under 450,000 distinct CDR3 sequences; approximately 5% are singletons. Noted time point: patch test 1, 2 weeks after DPC sensitization. The treatment: therapeutic diphenylcyclopropenone sensitization with weekly scalp DPC. The sample here was whole blood, taken in connection with sensitization to the hapten diphenylcyclopropenone (DPC). These receptors all stem from a woman aged 50 to 65 with alopecia areata. Some clones in this sample may be carry-over from other donors' samples.

This chain uses TRBV5-5 with TRBJ2-7, with a possible D match to TRBD2 (5 bases). From germline, CDR1 is SGHKS and CDR2 YYEKEE (reference sequence). V was trimmed by 1 base and J by 5 bases, leaving 13 bases between them. The CDR3 has 14 residues. CDR3 amino acids: CASSLSGMENEQYF. In DNA form, the CDR3 reads TGTGCCAGCAGCTTGTCCGGGATGGAAAACGAGCAGTACTTC.

The gene calls are TRBV6-1 and TRBJ2-1; the D call may be TRBD1 or TRBD2 (5 bases each). The CDR3 runs to 17 residues. V lost 4 bases, J lost 8 bases, and 24 bases lay in between. The germline gives CDR1 MNHNS, CDR2 SASEGT. Here the CDR3 DNA reads TGTGCCAGCAGTGCATACGGGACGTTGGGTGGAGTCGATGAGCAGTTCTTC. Protein: CASSAYGTLGGVDEQFF.

This clonotype appeared many times. The chain employs TRBV29-1 and TRBJ1-5; 7 nucleotides line up with TRBD1. The germline gives CDR1 SQVTM, CDR2 ANQGSEA. The trim removed 6 bases at V and 7 bases at J, leaving 12 bases unmatched. The CDR3 contains 14 residues. This CDR3 reads CSVSTGNEGQPQHF. CDR3 DNA: TGCAGCGTATCGACAGGGAATGAAGGCCAGCCCCAGCATTTT.

The rearrangement uses TRBV21-1 and TRBJ2-1; the D call TRBD2 from the table was never checked on the DNA. TRBV21-1 is listed as a pseudogene. The CDR3 is 17 amino acids. The chain's CDR3 is CASSSHPGTSGSNEQFF. As DNA, the CDR3 is TGTGCCAGCAGCTCGCACCCCGGGACTAGCGGGAGCAATGAGCAGTTCTTC.

The sample holds many counts of this clonotype. J is TRBJ1-5 and V is TRBV12-3 or TRBV12-4; D unclear. This CDR3 is 14 amino acids long. Between the trimmed V and J ends, which lost 3 bases and 7 bases, there was a span of 13 bases. The CDR3 DNA reads as TGTGCCAGCAGTTTCGCGGGAATGGGGCAGCCCCAGCATTTT. It codes for CASSFAGMGQPQHF.

This clonotype was detected ten times or more. J is TRBJ2-1 and V is TRBV7-2, with D unresolved. Germline-derived CDR1 and CDR2 are SGHTA and FQGNSA. There are 15 residues in the CDR3. V dropped 5 bases and J dropped 12 bases, with 23 bases sitting between them. The CDR3 DNA sequence: TGTGCCAGCAGCCCCCGGGCTCTTACCCCAGGTGGGCAGTTCTTC. It codes for CASSPRALTPGGQFF.

This clonotype was detected many times. CDR3 sequence: CASSLWGTDTEAFF. CDR3 coding DNA: TGCGCCAGCAGCTTGTGGGGTACCGACACTGAAGCTTTCTTT. The chain recombines TRBV5-1 with TRBJ1-1; D uncertain. The ends were cut back, 1 base at V and 3 bases at J, with 10 bases in the middle. CDR1 SGHRS and CDR2 YFSETQ come from the germline V gene. CDR3 length: 14 residues.

In this sample, this clonotype turned up many times. The rearrangement uses TRBV6-2 or TRBV6-3 and TRBJ2-7; D gene ambiguous. Trimming cost V 4 bases and J 4 bases, with 14 bases left between them. Germline loops: CDR1 MNHEY, CDR2 SVGEGT. The CDR3 loop spans 14 amino acids. DNA of the CDR3: TGTGCCAGCAGTTCGGGCGGAGCGAAGTACGAGCAGTACTTC. Translating gives CASSSGGAKYEQYF.

This clonotype has only a few counts. J is TRBJ2-2 and V is TRBV7-3; a weak D match, TRBD2 (5 bases). The germline V gene has CDR1 SGHTA and CDR2 FQGTGA. Trimming took 5 bases from V and 5 from J, leaving 12 bases between them. The CDR3 is 14 residues long. In nucleotides, the CDR3 is TGTGCCAGCAGCCCCAACCGGGGTACCGGGGAGCTGTTTTTT. Protein: CASSPNRGTGELFF.

In this sample, this clonotype turned up many times. The chain couples TRBV27 to TRBJ2-1; a possible D gene is TRBD2 (6 bases). The length of the CDR3 is 13 residues. Between the trimmed V and J ends, which lost 8 bases and 4 bases, there was a span of 12 bases. Germline CDR1 MNHEY, CDR2 SMNVEV (reference sequence). The CDR3 loop is CASGSGVYNEQFF. Here the CDR3 DNA reads TGTGCCAGCGGTAGCGGAGTTTACAATGAGCAGTTCTTC.

There are many counts of this clonotype. CDR3 DNA: TGTGCTAGTGGTTTGATCGGAGAGACCCAGTACTTC. Its protein is CASGLIGETQYF. The genes are TRBV12-5 and TRBJ2-5; no firm D call. The CDR3 consists of 12 residues. The V end lost 2 bases, the J end lost 4 bases, and 5 bases lay between the germline ends. The V gene's germline CDR1 is LGHNT and CDR2 FRNRAP. The whole variable domain, filled in from reference TRBV12-5 and TRBJ2-5, reads DARVTQTPRHKVTEMGQEVTMRCQPILGHNTVFWYRQTMMQGLELLAYFRNRAPLDDSGMPKDRFSAEMPDATLATLKIQPSEPRDSAVYFCASGLIGETQYFGPGTRLLVL.

The chain joins TRBV6-5 to TRBJ2-3; D is unclear. The CDR3 runs 15 residues. The germline V gene encodes CDR1 MNHEY and CDR2 SVGAGI. Trimming pared 0 bases from V and 4 bases from J, leaving 11 bases between. CDR3 amino acids: CASSYSYLDPDTQYF. The DNA of the CDR3 is TGTGCCAGCAGTTACTCGTACCTGGACCCAGATACGCAGTATTTT.

This clonotype was recorded a few times. The J gene is TRBJ2-2, the V gene TRBV29-1, with D perhaps TRBD1 (5 bases). This CDR3 is 12 amino acids long. Germline values: CDR1 SQVTM, CDR2 ANQGSEA. V lost 4 bases and J lost 5, with 8 bases in between. The CDR3 sequence is CSVAKGTGELFF. CDR3 sequence (DNA): TGCAGCGTTGCCAAGGGGACCGGGGAGCTGTTTTTT.

The V and J genes are TRBV9 and TRBJ2-3, with 10 nucleotides matching TRBD2. Germline V gives CDR1 SGDLS, CDR2 YYNGEE. The junction had 3 bases not matched to a gene; V was cut back by 3 bases and J by 2 bases. This CDR3 contains 15 residues. This CDR3 is CASSAGLANTDTQYF. In DNA form, the CDR3 reads TGTGCCAGCAGCGCGGGACTAGCGAACACAGATACGCAGTATTTT.

This clonotype has ten or more counts. The V gene is TRBV11-2, the J gene TRBJ2-3; D is ambiguous. The CDR3 has 13 amino acids. V dropped 5 bases and J dropped 4 bases, with 10 bases sitting between them. CDR1 is SGHAT, CDR2 FQNNGV, per germline. In nucleotides, the CDR3 is TGTGCCAGCAGCCCATGGGTTCCAGATACGCAGTATTTT. Its protein product is CASSPWVPDTQYF. Supplemented by reference TRBV11-2 and TRBJ2-3, the full variable domain reads EAGVAQSPRYKIIEKRQSVAFWCNPISGHATLYWYQQILGQGPKLLIQFQNNGVVDDSQLPKDRFSAERLKGVDSTLKIQPAKLEDSAVYLCASSPWVPDTQYFGPGTRLTVL.

This clonotype turned up a few times. The V gene is TRBV21-1, the J gene TRBJ2-7; the table gives TRBD1 as D, unverified against the DNA. TRBV21-1 is annotated as a pseudogene. There are 21 residues in the CDR3. DNA of the CDR3: TGTGCCCGCACCTACCGGGACAGGGGTCCCCTTACTAGCGCCAAGGCCTACGAGCAGTACTTC. It is translated as CARTYRDRGPLTSAKAYEQYF.

V is TRBV29-1 and J is TRBJ1-2; D gene uncertain. Germline assignment: CDR1 SQVTM and CDR2 ANQGSEA. This CDR3 has 12 amino acids. With 3 bases removed from V and 0 bases from J, the gap between germline ends came to 5 bases. CDR3 coding DNA: TGCAGCGTTGATAGCCCTAACTATGGCTACACCTTC. This gives the protein CSVDSPNYGYTF.

This clonotype has at least ten counts. The chain joins TRBV20-1 to TRBJ2-7; TRBD1 agrees at 7 bases. The germline CDR1 and CDR2 sequences are DFQATT and SNEGSKA (reference sequence). V was pared by 6 bases and J by 4 bases, with 6 bases of the junction left unmatched. This CDR3 is 12 amino acids long. The CDR3 here is CSAPGTAYEQYF. In DNA, the CDR3 is TGCAGTGCCCCTGGGACAGCGTACGAGCAGTACTTC.

This clonotype occurred many times. The chain uses TRBV25-1 and TRBJ2-5; TRBD2 agrees at 9 bases. Per the germline V gene, CDR1 is MGHDK and CDR2 is SYGVNS. V shed 1 base and J 5 bases; nucleotides not matched to a gene: 8. CDR3 length equals 16 residues. CDR3 nucleotides: TGTGCCAGCAGTGAATTCGCTAGCGGGGATTGGGAGACCCAGTACTTC. Its protein product is CASSEFASGDWETQYF.

This clonotype was detected many times. The J gene is TRBJ2-2, the V gene TRBV4-3; possible D gene TRBD1, 6 bases. The V gene lost 0 bases and the J gene lost 4 bases, with 9 bases spanning the gap. The CDR3 is made up of 15 amino acids. Per the germline V gene, CDR1 is LGHNA and CDR2 is YSLEER. CDR3: CASSQDYRATGELFF. Written as DNA, the CDR3 is TGCGCCAGCAGCCAAGATTACAGGGCCACCGGGGAGCTGTTTTTT.

The sample holds a few counts of this clonotype. CDR3 coding DNA: TGCAGCGGGGGTAGCGGGCCCACCGGGGAGCTGTTTTTT. Residues: CSGGSGPTGELFF. The chain joins TRBV29-1 to TRBJ2-2; 7 bases match TRBD2. V dropped 7 bases and J dropped 4; count of bases not matched to a gene: 6. Germline values: CDR1 SQVTM, CDR2 ANQGSEA. This CDR3 has 13 amino acids.

This clonotype was seen many times. The V gene is TRBV12-3 or TRBV12-4, the J gene TRBJ2-7, with a weak D call TRBD2 (7 bases). The CDR3 totals 14 residues. V was shortened by 7 bases and J by 0 bases, with 13 bases between the two germline ends. In DNA form, the CDR3 reads TGTGCCAGCAATCACGGGGGGCTCTCCTACGAGCAGTACTTC. It translates to CASNHGGLSYEQYF.

This clonotype was seen a few times. The chain is built from TRBV7-9 and TRBJ2-3; no firm D call. V was clipped by 3 bases and J by 2 bases, with 6 bases between them. The CDR3 consists of 13 residues. Germline CDR1 and CDR2: SEHNR and FQNEAQ (reference sequence). As DNA, the CDR3 is TGTGCCAGCAGCTTCAGGCTCACAGATACGCAGTATTTT. This gives the protein CASSFRLTDTQYF. The variable domain in full, completed from reference TRBV7-9 and TRBJ2-3, reads DTGVSQNPRHKITKRGQNVTFRCDPISEHNRLYWYRQTLGQGPEFLTYFQNEAQLEKSRLLSDRFSAERPKGSFSTLEIQRTEQGDSAMYLCASSFRLTDTQYFGPGTRLTVL.